This TCR beta chain is drawn from a study of T cell repertoires in cytomegalovirus infection. Turning to the study itself: CMV infection together with matching HLA type was indicated by public TCR beta signatures.

Findings and caveats of the study: Public TCR beta family frequency separated CMV-and-HLA carriers, including in an independent cohort.

This clonotype was recorded at least ten times. The antigen is not known. CDR3 length: 9 residues. The V and J ends lost 4 bases and 6 bases respectively, with 0 bases between them. Each CDR3 protein gets one entry after TCRdb re-called the reads with MiXCR. The sample records roughly 600,000 distinct CDR3 sequences, roughly 24% being singletons. Material: CD8+ T cells from PBMCs. This clonotype originated in a human donor in good health (CMV status not recorded). Some clones in this sample may be carry-over from other donors' samples. The chain recombines TRBV12-3 or TRBV12-4 with TRBJ1-2, with D uncertain. CDR3 amino acids: CASSYGYTF. CDR3 bases: TGTGCCAGCAGTTATGGCTACACCTTC.